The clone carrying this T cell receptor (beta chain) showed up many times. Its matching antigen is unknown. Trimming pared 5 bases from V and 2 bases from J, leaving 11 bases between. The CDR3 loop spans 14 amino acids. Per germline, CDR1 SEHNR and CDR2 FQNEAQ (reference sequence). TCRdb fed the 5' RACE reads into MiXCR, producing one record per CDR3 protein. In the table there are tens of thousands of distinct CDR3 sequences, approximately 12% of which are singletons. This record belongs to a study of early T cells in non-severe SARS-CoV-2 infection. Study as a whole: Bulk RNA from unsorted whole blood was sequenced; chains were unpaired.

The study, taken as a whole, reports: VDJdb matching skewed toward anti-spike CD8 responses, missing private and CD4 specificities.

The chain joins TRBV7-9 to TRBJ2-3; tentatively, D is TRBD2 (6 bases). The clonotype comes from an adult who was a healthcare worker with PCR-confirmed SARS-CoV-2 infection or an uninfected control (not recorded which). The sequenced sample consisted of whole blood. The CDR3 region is CASSRRGNTDTQYF. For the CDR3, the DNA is TGTGCCAGCAGCCGCCGGGGGAACACAGATACGCAGTATTTT.